This T cell receptor (beta chain) is drawn from a study of T cell changes during pregnancy in multiple sclerosis (dated by TCRdb to about 2019). As for the study more broadly: The study looked at changes in the T cell repertoire across pregnancy in women with multiple sclerosis.

The receptor library was made with the immunoSEQ multiplex PCR assay. TCRdb provides this immuneACCESS table in a form limited to in-frame rearrangements. Some clones are lacking; in checked studies, under half of them reflect an unresolved V gene, and why the rest are absent is not known. For this sample the table gives fewer than 90,000 clones, of which roughly 93% were detected only once. Together, the top ten hold over 0.8% of the sample. Regarding this clone: There is no known antigen for this receptor. Base qualities are not provided; no much larger clone lies one nucleotide away.

This sequence originates from a female donor with multiple sclerosis, enrolled in a pregnancy study. The sample was peripheral blood, taken in the first trimester of pregnancy.

For the CDR3, the sequence is CASSRLSSGIGSYNEQFF. At the DNA level, the sequence is TGCGCCAGCAGCCGGTTAAGTAGCGGGATTGGATCCTACAATGAGCAGTTCTTC. The rearrangement combines TRBV5-1 with TRBJ2-1; 8 junctional bases match TRBD2. CDR1 and CDR2, looked up from the germline V gene, are SGHRS and YFSETQ. Its CDR3 holds 18 amino acids, cysteine through phenylalanine. The entry retains the CDR3 DNA only, 54 bases that are in frame from base 1. Ends trimmed: V by 4 bases, J by 1 base; bases unmatched to a gene: 13.